This T cell receptor beta chain stems from a study of neurological immune-mediated disorders. The study's findings and limits: In HTLV-1-associated myelopathy, TCR clonal expansion was greatest, and in multiple sclerosis it was least, below healthy controls. When grouped phylogenetically, the repertoires of 18 of the 34 multiple sclerosis patients fell together in one related-CDR3 cluster, which is a possible signature.

Germline CDR1 is SEHNR and CDR2 is FQNEAQ (reference sequence). This CDR3 contains 16 residues. V was pared by 2 bases and J by 4 bases, with 6 bases of the junction left unmatched. The authors made cDNA by 5'RACE with 10-nucleotide random UMIs. Each CDR3 protein gets one entry after TCRdb re-called the 5' RACE reads with MiXCR. The sample consists of tens of thousands of distinct CDR3 sequences, 4.5% of them appearing once. In this sample, this clonotype turned up many times. The antigen remains undetermined. The origin of this receptor is a man under 40 with multiple sclerosis. The sequenced sample was PBMCs. This chain links TRBV7-9 with TRBJ2-5, with 11 bases matching TRBD2. The CDR3 DNA reads TGTGCCAGCAGCTTACAATCTAGCGGGGGGCTAGAGACCCAGTACTTC. Its protein is CASSLQSSGGLETQYF.